The 21 T cell receptor beta chains below come from one sample, sequenced in a study of T cells after yellow fever vaccination. TCRdb passed the 5' RACE reads through MiXCR, listing each CDR3 protein once. The sample has over 300,000 distinct CDR3 sequences; roughly 3.5% are singletons. The sample here was PBMCs, taken on the day of the yellow fever booster vaccination. Receptors were obtained from a man between 18 and 35 years old who received the YFV17D yellow fever vaccine.

The rearrangement joins TRBV5-4 to TRBJ2-7, with TRBD1 as a possible D gene (5 bases). The CDR3 extends over 13 amino acids. Germline V gene lookup returns CDR1 SGHNT and CDR2 YYREEE (reference sequence). Trimming removed 2 bases from V and 5 bases from J, with 11 bases in between. DNA for the CDR3: TGTGCCAGCAGCTTTACAGGATCGGACGAGCAGTACGTC. This encodes CASSFTGSDEQYV.

This clonotype was picked up many times. This chain connects TRBV10-3 to TRBJ2-3, with 7 positions matching TRBD2. The CDR3 is 13 amino acids. The germline V gene has CDR1 ENHRY and CDR2 SYGVKD. V shed 6 bases, J shed 3 bases, and the junction held 3 bases outside the gene matches. CDR3 in amino acids: CAIRGGLTDTQYF. In DNA, the CDR3 is TGTGCCATCAGGGGAGGGTTGACAGATACGCAGTATTTT.

This sequence joins TRBV11-3 and TRBJ2-1, with D perhaps matching TRBD2 (6 bases). This CDR3 comprises 15 residues. Trimming removed 4 bases from V and 8 bases from J, with 18 bases in between. Germline V gene lookup returns CDR1 SGHNT and CDR2 YENEEA. The CDR3 here is CASSSGGGTGDEQFF. For the CDR3, the DNA is TGTGCCAGCAGCTCTGGAGGTGGGACTGGGGATGAGCAGTTCTTC.

This chain uses TRBV20-1 with TRBJ2-1; D gene uncertain. V was trimmed by 5 bases and J by 9 bases, leaving 14 bases between them. Germline assignment: CDR1 DFQATT and CDR2 SNEGSKA (reference sequence). The CDR3 length is 12 residues. CDR3 coding DNA: TGCAGTGCTCGCCGGGCGGACCGTGAGCAGTTCTTC. This translates into CSARRADREQFF.

This clonotype was seen at least ten times. The chain uses TRBV5-1 and TRBJ1-3, with D uncertain. Germline V gene lookup returns CDR1 SGHRS and CDR2 YFSETQ. V dropped 0 bases and J dropped 4 bases, with 8 bases sitting between them. This CDR3 has 14 residues. CDR3 sequence (DNA): TGCGCCAGCAGCTTGGAGGGTGGAGGAAACACCATATATTTT. Protein: CASSLEGGGNTIYF.

The CDR3 nucleotides read TGTGCCAGCAGCTTAGTTCCGCAGGGCGACTATGGCTACACCTTC. Its protein is CASSLVPQGDYGYTF. The J gene is TRBJ1-2, the V gene TRBV7-2, with D tentatively TRBD1 (5 bases). Germline-derived CDR1 and CDR2 are SGHTA and FQGNSA. The germline V and J ends were trimmed by 1 base and 3 bases, with 12 bases remaining between them. The CDR3 is made up of 15 amino acids. Together with reference TRBV7-2 and TRBJ1-2, the CDR3 gives the full variable domain: GAGVSQSPSNKVTEKGKDVELRCDPISGHTALYWYRQSLGQGLEFLIYFQGNSAPDKSGLPSDRFSAERTGGSVSTLTIQRTQQEDSAVYLCASSLVPQGDYGYTFGSGTRLTVV.

Many counts were recorded for this clonotype. This chain uses TRBV20-1 with TRBJ2-3; 7 bases line up with TRBD2. V lost 7 bases, J lost 2 bases, and 12 bases stayed unmatched. This CDR3 has 15 amino acids. Germline values: CDR1 DFQATT, CDR2 SNEGSKA (reference sequence). The CDR3 spells CSVEYGGSFTDTQYF. In DNA, the CDR3 is TGCAGTGTCGAATACGGCGGGAGTTTCACAGATACGCAGTATTTT.

This clonotype was seen only a few times. This sequence joins TRBV25-1 and TRBJ2-7; 10 bases line up with TRBD1. This CDR3 has 14 residues. Germline V gene sequence: CDR1 MGHDK, CDR2 SYGVNS. J was trimmed by 6 bases and V by 3 bases; bases with no gene match: 5. The CDR3: CASSEGQGWLEQYF. The CDR3 DNA is TGTGCCAGCAGTGAGGGACAGGGGTGGCTCGAGCAGTACTTC.

This clonotype was seen repeatedly, ten times or more. This rearrangement joins TRBV11-1 to TRBJ2-1, with D perhaps assigned TRBD1 or TRBD2 (5 bases each). Trimming stripped 5 bases from V and 6 bases from J, with 23 bases between. The CDR3 contains 17 residues. CDR1 SGHAT and CDR2 FQDESV come from the germline V gene (reference sequence). CDR3 sequence reads: CASSLGPSGTDLNEQFF. For the CDR3, the DNA is TGTGCCAGCAGCCTTGGACCCTCCGGGACGGACCTCAATGAGCAGTTCTTC.

This clonotype was counted ten times or more. This chain joins TRBV6-6 and TRBJ2-5, with TRBD2 matching over 7 bases. V trimming: 0 bases; J trimming: 7 bases; junction bases outside the gene matches: 8. The length of the CDR3 is 15 residues. Germline V gene sequence: CDR1 MNHNY, CDR2 SVGAGI (reference sequence). CDR3 in DNA: TGTGCCAGCAGTTACTCGAAACTAGCGACGGGGACCCAGTACTTC. Translation gives CASSYSKLATGTQYF.

This clonotype was seen more than once but under ten times. The chain couples TRBV27 to TRBJ2-5, with unresolved D. Trimming shortened V by 3 bases and J by 4 bases, and 6 bases separated the two germline ends. CDR1 MNHEY and CDR2 SMNVEV come from the germline V gene (reference sequence). The CDR3 is 12 residues long. The CDR3 protein is CASSFNGETQYF. The CDR3 DNA follows: TGTGCCAGCAGTTTCAACGGAGAGACCCAGTACTTC.

The table lists this clonotype with many counts. The chain recombines TRBV15 with TRBJ2-3; D assignment may be TRBD1 or TRBD2 (5 bases each). The CDR3 consists of 14 residues. V was cut by 0 bases and J by 3 bases, with 7 bases left in between. The germline CDR1 and CDR2 sequences are LNHNV and YYDKDF (reference sequence). CDR3 bases: TGTGCCACCAGCAGAGAAGAGGGGACAGATACGCAGTATTTT. Translation gives CATSREEGTDTQYF.

This clonotype was counted ten times or more. The chain recombines TRBV7-2 with TRBJ2-4; 8 bases are shared with TRBD1. The CDR3 has 16 residues. Germline V lookup: CDR1 SGHTA, CDR2 FQGNSA. The junction had 5 bases not matched to a gene; V was cut back by 2 bases and J by 2 bases. The CDR3 loop reads CASSLTRTGTKNIQYF. Here the CDR3 DNA reads TGTGCCAGCAGCTTAACTAGGACAGGGACCAAAAACATTCAGTACTTC.

This clonotype was observed many times. CDR3 sequence reads: CASSLPGLGGTEAFF. The CDR3 nucleotides read TGTGCCAGCAGCTTACCGGGGTTGGGGGGCACTGAAGCTTTCTTT. The gene calls are TRBV7-8 and TRBJ1-1, with D tentatively TRBD1 (5 bases). CDR1 and CDR2 from the germline V gene are SGHVS and FQNEAQ. Trimming stripped 2 bases from V and 4 bases from J, with 14 bases between. The CDR3 has 15 amino acids.

V usage is TRBV7-8 and J usage is TRBJ2-7, with 8 bases identical to TRBD2. V was pared by 3 bases and J by 3 bases, with 4 bases of the junction left unmatched. The CDR3 consists of 14 residues. Germline V gene sequence: CDR1 SGHVS, CDR2 FQNEAQ. The CDR3 here is CASSLLAGRYEQYF. The DNA for the CDR3 is TGTGCCAGCAGCTTGTTAGCGGGACGCTACGAGCAGTACTTC.

In its sample, this clonotype was seen many times. This chain uses TRBV24-1 with TRBJ2-1; 9 bases fit TRBD1. Germline-derived CDR1 and CDR2 are KGHDR and SFDVKD. The CDR3 consists of 17 residues. J gave up 8 bases and V 4 bases, and 14 bases lay outside the gene matches. The CDR3 DNA sequence: TGTGCCACCAGTGACCACCCTTGGGGGACAGGGACCTATGAGCAGTTCTTC. It yields the protein CATSDHPWGTGTYEQFF.

The chain combines TRBV2 with TRBJ2-5; D unresolved. Trimming cost V 5 bases and J 2 bases, with 12 bases left between them. Germline CDR1 is SNHLY and CDR2 is FYNNEI. The CDR3 is 14 amino acids. The CDR3 reads CASSPGSRQETQYF. Written as DNA, the CDR3 is TGTGCCAGCAGTCCCGGGTCTCGACAAGAGACCCAGTACTTC.

This clonotype was counted many times. This chain joins TRBV5-1 and TRBJ2-3, with D perhaps TRBD1 or TRBD2 (5 bases each). There are 15 residues in the CDR3. V gave up 1 base and J gave up 2 bases, with 11 bases separating them. Germline assignment: CDR1 SGHRS and CDR2 YFSETQ. CDR3 amino acids: CASSLRGAFTDTQYF. The CDR3 nucleotides read TGCGCCAGCAGCTTGAGAGGGGCGTTCACAGATACGCAGTATTTT.

In nucleotides, the CDR3 is TGTGCCAGCAGCCCCGGGACAGGGGGCGGAACTAATGAAAAACTGTTTTTT. Translating gives CASSPGTGGGTNEKLFF. The V call is TRBV7-9, the J call TRBJ1-4, with 12 bases matching TRBD1. The CDR3 loop spans 17 amino acids. The trim removed 5 bases at V and 1 base at J, leaving 5 bases unmatched. The V gene's germline CDR1 is SEHNR and CDR2 FQNEAQ (reference sequence).

The chain carries TRBV7-9 and TRBJ1-1; no clear D gene. Germline lookup yields CDR1 SEHNR and CDR2 FQNEAQ (reference sequence). This CDR3 comprises 13 residues. V lost 3 bases and J 5 bases, leaving 10 bases between the germline ends. The CDR3 DNA reads as TGTGCCAGCAGCTTCACGTTGGGTACTGAAGCTTTCTTT. This codes for CASSFTLGTEAFF.

V usage is TRBV7-2 and J usage is TRBJ1-1; D not resolved. This CDR3 is built from 13 residues. Germline V lookup: CDR1 SGHTA, CDR2 FQGNSA. The V end was cut by 2 bases, the J end by 6 bases, with 10 bases between. The chain's CDR3 is CASSLLRGAEAFF. As DNA, the CDR3 is TGTGCCAGCAGCTTACTCCGGGGAGCTGAAGCTTTCTTT.